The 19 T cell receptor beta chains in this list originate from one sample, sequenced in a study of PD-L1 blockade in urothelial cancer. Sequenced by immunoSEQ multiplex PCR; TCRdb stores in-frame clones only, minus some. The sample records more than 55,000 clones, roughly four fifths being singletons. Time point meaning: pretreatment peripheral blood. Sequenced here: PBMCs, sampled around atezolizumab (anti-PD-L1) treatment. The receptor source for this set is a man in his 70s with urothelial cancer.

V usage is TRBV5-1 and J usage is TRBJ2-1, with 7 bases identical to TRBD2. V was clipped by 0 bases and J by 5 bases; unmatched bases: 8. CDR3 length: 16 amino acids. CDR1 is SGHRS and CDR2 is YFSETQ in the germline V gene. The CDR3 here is CASSLAVVAGNNEQFF. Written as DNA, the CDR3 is TGCGCCAGCAGCTTGGCGGTGGTAGCGGGCAACAATGAGCAGTTCTTC.

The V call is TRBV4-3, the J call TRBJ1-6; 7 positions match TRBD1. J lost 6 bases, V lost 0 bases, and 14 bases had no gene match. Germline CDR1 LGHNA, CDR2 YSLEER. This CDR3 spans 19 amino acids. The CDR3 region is CASSQDPWAGGKVNSPLHF. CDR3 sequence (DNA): TGCGCCAGCAGCCAAGATCCTTGGGCAGGGGGGAAGGTTAATTCACCCCTCCACTTT.

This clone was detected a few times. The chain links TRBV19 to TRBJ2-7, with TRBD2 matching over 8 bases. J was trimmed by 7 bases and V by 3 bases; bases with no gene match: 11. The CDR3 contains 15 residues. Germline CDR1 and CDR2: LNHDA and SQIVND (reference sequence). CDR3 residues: CASSISAAGATEQYF. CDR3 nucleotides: TGTGCCAGTAGTATCTCCGCAGCGGGAGCAACTGAGCAGTACTTC.

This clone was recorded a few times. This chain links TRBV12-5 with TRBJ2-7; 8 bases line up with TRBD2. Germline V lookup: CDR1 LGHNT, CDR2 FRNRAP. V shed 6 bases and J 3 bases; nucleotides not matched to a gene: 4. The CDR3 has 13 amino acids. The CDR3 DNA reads TGTGCTAGTGGAAGCGGGAGTCTCTACGAGCAGTACTTC. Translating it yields CASGSGSLYEQYF.

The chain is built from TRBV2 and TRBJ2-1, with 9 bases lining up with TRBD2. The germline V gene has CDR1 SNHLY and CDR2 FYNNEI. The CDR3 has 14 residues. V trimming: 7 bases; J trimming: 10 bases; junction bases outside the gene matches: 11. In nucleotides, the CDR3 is TGTGCCAGCAATGGCCAGCGGGAGGTCGGCGAGCAGTTCTTC. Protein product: CASNGQREVGEQFF.

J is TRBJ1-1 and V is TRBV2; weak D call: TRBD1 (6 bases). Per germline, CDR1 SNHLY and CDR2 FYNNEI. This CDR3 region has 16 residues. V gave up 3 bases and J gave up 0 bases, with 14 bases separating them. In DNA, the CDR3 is TGTGCCAGCAGTGATCCGGGACACCCTATGAACACTGAAGCTTTCTTT. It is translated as CASSDPGHPMNTEAFF.

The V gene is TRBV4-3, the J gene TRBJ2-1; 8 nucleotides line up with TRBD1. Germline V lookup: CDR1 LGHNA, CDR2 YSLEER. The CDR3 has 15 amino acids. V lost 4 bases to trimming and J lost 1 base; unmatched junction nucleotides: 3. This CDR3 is CASSRQGASYNEQFF. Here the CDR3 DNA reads TGCGCCAGCAGCCGTCAGGGGGCTTCCTACAATGAGCAGTTCTTC.

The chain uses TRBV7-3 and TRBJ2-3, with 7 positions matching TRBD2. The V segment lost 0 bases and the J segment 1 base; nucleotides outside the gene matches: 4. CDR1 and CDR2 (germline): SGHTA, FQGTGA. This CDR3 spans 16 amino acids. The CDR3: CASSLTGGGGTDTQYF. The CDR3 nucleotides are TGTGCCAGCAGCTTAACGGGGGGGGGAGGCACAGATACGCAGTATTTT.

The CDR3 DNA reads as TGTGCCAGCAGTTACCAGGGTACCTCGAACTATGGCTACACCTTC. Translation: CASSYQGTSNYGYTF. This sequence joins TRBV6-5 and TRBJ1-2; D is possibly TRBD1 (5 bases). CDR1 is MNHEY, CDR2 SVGAGI, per germline. This CDR3 is built from 15 residues. V dropped 2 bases and J dropped 2 bases, with 12 bases sitting between them.

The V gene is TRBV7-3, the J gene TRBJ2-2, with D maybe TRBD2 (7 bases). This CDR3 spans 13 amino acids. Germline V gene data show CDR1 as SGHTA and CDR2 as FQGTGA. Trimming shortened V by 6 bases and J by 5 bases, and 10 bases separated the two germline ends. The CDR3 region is CASREGGTGELFF. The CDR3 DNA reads TGTGCCAGCAGGGAGGGGGGGACCGGGGAGCTGTTTTTT.

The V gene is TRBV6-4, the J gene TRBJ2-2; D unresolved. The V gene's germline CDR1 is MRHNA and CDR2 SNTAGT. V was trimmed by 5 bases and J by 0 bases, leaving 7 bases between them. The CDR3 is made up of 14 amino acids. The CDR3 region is CASSPSSNTGELFF. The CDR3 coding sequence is TGTGCCAGCAGTCCCTCTTCGAACACCGGGGAGCTGTTTTTT.

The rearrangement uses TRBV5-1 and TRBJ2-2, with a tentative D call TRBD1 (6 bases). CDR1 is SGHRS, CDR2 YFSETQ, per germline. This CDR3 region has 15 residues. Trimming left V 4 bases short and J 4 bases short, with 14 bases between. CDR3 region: CASSPGQSSTGELFF. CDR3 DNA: TGCGCCAGCAGCCCCGGACAGTCATCCACCGGGGAGCTGTTTTTT.

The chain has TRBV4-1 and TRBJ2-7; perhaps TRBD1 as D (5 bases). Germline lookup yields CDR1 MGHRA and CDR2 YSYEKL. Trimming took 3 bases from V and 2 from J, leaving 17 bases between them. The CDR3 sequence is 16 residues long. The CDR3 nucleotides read TGCGCCAGCAGCCAGATGACAGTATCTACACCCTACGAGCAGTACTTC. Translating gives CASSQMTVSTPYEQYF.

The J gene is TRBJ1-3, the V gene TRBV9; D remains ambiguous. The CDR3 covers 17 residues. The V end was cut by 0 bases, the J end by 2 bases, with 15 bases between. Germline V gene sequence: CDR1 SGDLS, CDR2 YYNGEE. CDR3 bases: TGTGCCAGCAGCGTAGGCGATCGGGATTTGGCTGGAAACACCATATATTTT. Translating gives CASSVGDRDLAGNTIYF.

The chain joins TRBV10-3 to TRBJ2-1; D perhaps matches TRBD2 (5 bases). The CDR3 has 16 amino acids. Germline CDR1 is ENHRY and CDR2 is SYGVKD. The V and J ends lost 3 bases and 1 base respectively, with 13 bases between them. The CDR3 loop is CAISDLDSQSYNEQFF. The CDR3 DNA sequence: TGTGCCATCAGTGATCTGGACTCACAATCCTACAATGAGCAGTTCTTC.

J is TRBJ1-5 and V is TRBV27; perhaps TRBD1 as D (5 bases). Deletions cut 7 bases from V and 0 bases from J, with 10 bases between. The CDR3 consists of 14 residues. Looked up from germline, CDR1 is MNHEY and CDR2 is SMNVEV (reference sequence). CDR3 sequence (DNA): TGTGCCAGCAAGGCAGGGATTAGCAATCAGCCCCAGCATTTT. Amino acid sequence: CASKAGISNQPQHF.

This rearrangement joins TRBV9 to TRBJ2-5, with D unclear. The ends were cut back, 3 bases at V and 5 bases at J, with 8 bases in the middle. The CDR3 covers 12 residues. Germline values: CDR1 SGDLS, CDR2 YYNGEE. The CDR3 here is CASSAGRETQYF. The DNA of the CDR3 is TGTGCCAGCAGCGCGGGTAGGGAGACCCAGTACTTC.

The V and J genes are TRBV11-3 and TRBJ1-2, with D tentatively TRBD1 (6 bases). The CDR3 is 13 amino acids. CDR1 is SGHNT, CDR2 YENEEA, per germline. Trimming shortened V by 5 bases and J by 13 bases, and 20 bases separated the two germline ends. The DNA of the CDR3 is TGTGCCAGCAGCAACGCCCGGACAGAGCCTTTCACCTTC. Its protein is CASSNARTEPFTF.

CDR3 loop: CASSLRGGPQPQHF. The CDR3 region has the DNA TGTGCCAGCAGCTTGAGGGGAGGCCCTCAGCCCCAGCATTTT. The chain has TRBV5-6 and TRBJ1-5; tentative D call: TRBD1 (5 bases). V was pared by 1 base and J by 6 bases, with 11 bases between. CDR1 and CDR2 (germline): SGHDT, YYEEEE. The CDR3 runs 14 residues.